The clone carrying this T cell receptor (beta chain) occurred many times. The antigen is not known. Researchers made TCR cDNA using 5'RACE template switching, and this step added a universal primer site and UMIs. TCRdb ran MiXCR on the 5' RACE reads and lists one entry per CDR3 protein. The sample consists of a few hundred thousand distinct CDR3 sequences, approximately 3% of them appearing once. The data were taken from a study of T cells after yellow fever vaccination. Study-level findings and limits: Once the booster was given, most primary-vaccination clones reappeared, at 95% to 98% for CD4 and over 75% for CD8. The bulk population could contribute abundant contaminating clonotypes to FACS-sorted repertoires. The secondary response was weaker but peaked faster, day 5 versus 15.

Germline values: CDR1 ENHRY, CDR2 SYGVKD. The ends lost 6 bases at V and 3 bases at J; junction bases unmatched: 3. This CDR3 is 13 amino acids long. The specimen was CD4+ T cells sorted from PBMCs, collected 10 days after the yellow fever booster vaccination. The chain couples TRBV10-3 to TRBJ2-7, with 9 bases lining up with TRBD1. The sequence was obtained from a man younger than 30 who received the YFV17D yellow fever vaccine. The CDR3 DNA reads TGTGCCATCAGGAGACAGGGGGACTACGAGCAGTACTTC. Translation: CAIRRQGDYEQYF.